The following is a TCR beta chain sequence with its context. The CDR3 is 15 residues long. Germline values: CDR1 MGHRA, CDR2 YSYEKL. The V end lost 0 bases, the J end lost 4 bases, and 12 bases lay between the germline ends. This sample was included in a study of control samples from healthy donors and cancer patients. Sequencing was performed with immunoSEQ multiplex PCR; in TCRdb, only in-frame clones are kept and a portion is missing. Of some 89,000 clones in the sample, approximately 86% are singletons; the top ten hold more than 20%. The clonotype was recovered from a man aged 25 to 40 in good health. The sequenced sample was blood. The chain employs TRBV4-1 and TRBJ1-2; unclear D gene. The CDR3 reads CASSQEWGGSYGYTF. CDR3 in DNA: TGCGCCAGCAGCCAAGAATGGGGAGGATCCTATGGCTACACCTTC.